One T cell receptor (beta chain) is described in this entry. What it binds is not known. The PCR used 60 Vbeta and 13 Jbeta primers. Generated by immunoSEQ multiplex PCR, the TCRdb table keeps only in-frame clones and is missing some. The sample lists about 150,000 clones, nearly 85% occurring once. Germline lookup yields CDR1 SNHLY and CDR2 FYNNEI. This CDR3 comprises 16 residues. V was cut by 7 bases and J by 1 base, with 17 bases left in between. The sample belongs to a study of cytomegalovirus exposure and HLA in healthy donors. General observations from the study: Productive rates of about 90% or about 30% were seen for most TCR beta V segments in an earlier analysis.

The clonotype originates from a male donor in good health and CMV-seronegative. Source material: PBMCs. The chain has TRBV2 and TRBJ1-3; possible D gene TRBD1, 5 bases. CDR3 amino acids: CASNPLKTGSGNTIYF. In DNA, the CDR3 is TGTGCCAGCAACCCCCTGAAAACAGGTTCTGGAAACACCATATATTTT.